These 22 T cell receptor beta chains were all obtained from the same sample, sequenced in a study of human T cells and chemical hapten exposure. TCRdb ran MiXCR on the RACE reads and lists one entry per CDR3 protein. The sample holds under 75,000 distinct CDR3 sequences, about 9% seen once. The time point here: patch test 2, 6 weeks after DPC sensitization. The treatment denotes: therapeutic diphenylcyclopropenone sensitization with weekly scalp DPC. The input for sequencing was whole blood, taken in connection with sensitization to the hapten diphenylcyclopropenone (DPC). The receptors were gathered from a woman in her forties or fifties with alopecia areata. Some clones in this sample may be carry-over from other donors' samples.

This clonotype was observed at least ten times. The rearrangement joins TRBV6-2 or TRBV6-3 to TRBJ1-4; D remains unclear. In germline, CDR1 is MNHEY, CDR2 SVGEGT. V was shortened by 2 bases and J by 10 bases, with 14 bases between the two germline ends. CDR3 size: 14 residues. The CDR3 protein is CASSYTSGKRKLFF. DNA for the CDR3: TGTGCCAGCAGTTACACGTCCGGGAAGCGAAAACTGTTTTTT.

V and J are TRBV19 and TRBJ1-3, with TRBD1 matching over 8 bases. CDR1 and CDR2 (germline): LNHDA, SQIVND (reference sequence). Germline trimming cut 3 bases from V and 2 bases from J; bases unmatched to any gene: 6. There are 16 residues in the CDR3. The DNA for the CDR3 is TGTGCCAGTAGTATGGTTTCAGGGGGCCCTGGAAACACCATATATTTT. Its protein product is CASSMVSGGPGNTIYF.

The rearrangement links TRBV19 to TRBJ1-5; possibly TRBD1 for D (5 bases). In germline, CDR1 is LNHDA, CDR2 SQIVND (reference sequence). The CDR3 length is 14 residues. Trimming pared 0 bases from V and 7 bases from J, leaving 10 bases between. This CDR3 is CASSIDQRGQPQHF. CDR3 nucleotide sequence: TGTGCCAGTAGTATAGATCAAAGGGGCCAGCCCCAGCATTTT. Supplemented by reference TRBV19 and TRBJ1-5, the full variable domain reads DGGITQSPKYLFRKEGQNVTLSCEQNLNHDAMYWYRQDPGQGLRLIYYSQIVNDFQKGDIAEGYSVSREKKESFPLTVTSAQKNPTAFYLCASSIDQRGQPQHFGDGTRLSIL.

The CDR3 region has the DNA TGCAGTGCTAAACAGGGGAGCACTGAAGCTTTCTTT. As protein: CSAKQGSTEAFF. The J gene is TRBJ1-1, the V gene TRBV20-1, with TRBD1 identical over 7 bases. This CDR3 is 12 amino acids long. Trimming cost V 4 bases and J 4 bases; bases outside gene matches: 3. Germline CDR1 and CDR2: DFQATT and SNEGSKA (reference sequence).

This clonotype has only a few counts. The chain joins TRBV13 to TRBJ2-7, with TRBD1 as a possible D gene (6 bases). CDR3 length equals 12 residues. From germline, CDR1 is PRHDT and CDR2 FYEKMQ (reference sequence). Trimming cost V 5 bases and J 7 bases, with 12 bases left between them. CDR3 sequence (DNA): TGTGCCAGCAGCCTACCTAGGGGGGAGCAGTACTTC. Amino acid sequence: CASSLPRGEQYF.

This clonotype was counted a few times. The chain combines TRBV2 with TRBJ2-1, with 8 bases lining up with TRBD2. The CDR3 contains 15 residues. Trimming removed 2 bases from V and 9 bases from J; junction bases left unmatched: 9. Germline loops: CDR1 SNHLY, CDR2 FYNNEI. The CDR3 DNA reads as TGTGCCAGCAGTGAAAGCGGGAGCAGCACCGGTGAGCAGTTCTTC. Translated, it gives CASSESGSSTGEQFF. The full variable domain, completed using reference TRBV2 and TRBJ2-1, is EPEVTQTPSHQVTQMGQEVILRCVPISNHLYFYWYRQILGQKVEFLVSFYNNEISEKSEIFDDQFSVERPDGSNFTLKIRSTKLEDSAMYFCASSESGSSTGEQFFGPGTRLTVL.

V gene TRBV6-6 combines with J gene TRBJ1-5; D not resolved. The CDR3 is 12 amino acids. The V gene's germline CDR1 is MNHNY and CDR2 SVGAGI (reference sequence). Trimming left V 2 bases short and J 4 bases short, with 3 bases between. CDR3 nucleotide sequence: TGTGCCAGCAGTTACGGAAATCAGCCCCAGCATTTT. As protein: CASSYGNQPQHF.

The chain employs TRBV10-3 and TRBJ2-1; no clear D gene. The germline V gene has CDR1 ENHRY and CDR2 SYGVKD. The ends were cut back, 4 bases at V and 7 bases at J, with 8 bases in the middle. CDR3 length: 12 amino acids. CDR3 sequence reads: CAISGGSNEQFF. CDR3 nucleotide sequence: TGTGCCATCAGTGGGGGATCTAATGAGCAGTTCTTC.

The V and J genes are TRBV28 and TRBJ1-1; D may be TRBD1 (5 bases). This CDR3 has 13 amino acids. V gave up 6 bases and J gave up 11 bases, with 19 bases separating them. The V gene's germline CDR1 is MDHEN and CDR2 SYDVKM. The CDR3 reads CASSFIDRSGAFF. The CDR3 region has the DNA TGTGCCAGCAGCTTCATTGACAGAAGCGGCGCTTTCTTT.

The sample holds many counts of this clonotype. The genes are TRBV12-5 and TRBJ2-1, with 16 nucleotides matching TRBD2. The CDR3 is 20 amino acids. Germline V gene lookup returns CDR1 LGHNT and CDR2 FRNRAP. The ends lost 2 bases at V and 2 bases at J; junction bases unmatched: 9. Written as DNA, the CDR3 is TGTGCTAGTGGTTTGCCACCGGGACTAGCGGGGGGGCGCCCCTACAATGAGCAGTTCTTC. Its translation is CASGLPPGLAGGRPYNEQFF.

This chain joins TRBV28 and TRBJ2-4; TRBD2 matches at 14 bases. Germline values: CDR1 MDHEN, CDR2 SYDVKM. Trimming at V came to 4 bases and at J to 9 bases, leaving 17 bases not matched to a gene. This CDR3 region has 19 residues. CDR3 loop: CASSSPRWTSGRPSGIQYF. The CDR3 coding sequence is TGTGCCAGCAGTTCCCCCCGATGGACTAGCGGGAGGCCCTCAGGCATTCAGTACTTC.

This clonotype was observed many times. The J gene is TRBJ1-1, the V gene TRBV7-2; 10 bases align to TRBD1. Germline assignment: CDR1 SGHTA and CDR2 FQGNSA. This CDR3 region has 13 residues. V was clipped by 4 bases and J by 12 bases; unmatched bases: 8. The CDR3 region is CASSSRQGAFTFF. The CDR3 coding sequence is TGTGCCAGCAGCTCCAGACAGGGGGCTTTTACTTTCTTT.

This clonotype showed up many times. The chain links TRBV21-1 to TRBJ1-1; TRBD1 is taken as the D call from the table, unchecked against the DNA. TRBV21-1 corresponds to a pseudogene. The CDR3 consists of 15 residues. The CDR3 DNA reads TGTGCCAGCAGCAAACCTGTCAAGGGGGCGGTTGAAGCTTTCTTT. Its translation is CASSKPVKGAVEAFF.

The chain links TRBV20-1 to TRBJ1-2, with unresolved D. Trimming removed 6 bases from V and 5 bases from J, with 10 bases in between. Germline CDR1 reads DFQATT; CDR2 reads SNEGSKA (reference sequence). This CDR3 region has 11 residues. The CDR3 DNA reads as TGCAGTGCCCCTACCCAGTATGGCTACACCTTC. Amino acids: CSAPTQYGYTF.

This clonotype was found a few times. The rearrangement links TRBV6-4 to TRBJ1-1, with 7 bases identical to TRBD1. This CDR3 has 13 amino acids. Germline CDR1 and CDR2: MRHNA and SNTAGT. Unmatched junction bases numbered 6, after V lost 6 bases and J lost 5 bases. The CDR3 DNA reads TGTGCCAGCAGGAACGCACAGGGGACTGAAGCTTTCTTT. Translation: CASRNAQGTEAFF.

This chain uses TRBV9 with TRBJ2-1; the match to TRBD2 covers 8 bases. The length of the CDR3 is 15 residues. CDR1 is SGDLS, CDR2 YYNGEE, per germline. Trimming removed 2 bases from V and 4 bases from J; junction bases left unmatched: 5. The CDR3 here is CASSVGSGVYNEQFF. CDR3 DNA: TGTGCCAGCAGCGTGGGTAGCGGGGTATACAATGAGCAGTTCTTC. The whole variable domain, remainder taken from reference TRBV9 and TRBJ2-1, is DSGVTQTPKHLITATGQRVTLRCSPRSGDLSVYWYQQSLDQGLQFLIQYYNGEERAKGNILERFSAQQFPDLHSELNLSSLELGDSALYFCASSVGSGVYNEQFFGPGTRLTVL.

The CDR3 spells CSVRTSTDTQYF. The CDR3 nucleotides read TGCAGCGTGAGGACTAGCACAGATACGCAGTATTTT. The genes are TRBV29-1 and TRBJ2-3; maybe TRBD2 (5 bases). CDR3 length: 12 amino acids. Germline V lookup: CDR1 SQVTM, CDR2 ANQGSEA. The V end was cut by 6 bases, the J end by 0 bases, with 7 bases between.

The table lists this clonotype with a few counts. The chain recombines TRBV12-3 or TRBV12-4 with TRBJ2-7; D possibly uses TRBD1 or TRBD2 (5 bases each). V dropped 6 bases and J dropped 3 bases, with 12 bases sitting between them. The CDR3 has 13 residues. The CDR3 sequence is CASSSGPSYEQYF. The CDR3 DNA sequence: TGTGCCAGCAGCTCGGGACCGAGCTACGAGCAGTACTTC.

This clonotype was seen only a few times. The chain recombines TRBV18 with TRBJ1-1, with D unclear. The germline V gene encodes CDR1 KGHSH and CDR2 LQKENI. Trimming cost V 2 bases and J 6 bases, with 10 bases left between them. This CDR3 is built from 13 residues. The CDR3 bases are TGTGCCAGCTCACCAAGGGCTTCTTCTGAAGCTTTCTTT. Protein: CASSPRASSEAFF.

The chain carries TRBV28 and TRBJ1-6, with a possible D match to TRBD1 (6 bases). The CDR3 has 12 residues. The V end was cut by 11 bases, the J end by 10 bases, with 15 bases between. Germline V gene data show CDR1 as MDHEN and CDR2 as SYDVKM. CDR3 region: CAGGQGDSPLHF. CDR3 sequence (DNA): TGTGCCGGGGGGCAGGGCGACTCACCCCTCCACTTT.

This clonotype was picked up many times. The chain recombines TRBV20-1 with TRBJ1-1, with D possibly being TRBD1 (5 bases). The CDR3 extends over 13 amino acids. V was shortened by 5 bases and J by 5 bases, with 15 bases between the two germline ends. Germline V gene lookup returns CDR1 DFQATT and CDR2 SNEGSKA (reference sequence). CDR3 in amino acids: CSAGAGIRTEAFF. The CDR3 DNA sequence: TGCAGTGCTGGGGCGGGCATACGGACTGAAGCTTTCTTT.

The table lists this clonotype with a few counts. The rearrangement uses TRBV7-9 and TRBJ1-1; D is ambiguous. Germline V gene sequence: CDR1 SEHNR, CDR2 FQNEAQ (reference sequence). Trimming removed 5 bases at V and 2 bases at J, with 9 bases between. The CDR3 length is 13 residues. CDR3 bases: TGTGCCAGCAGCCCCCGCAGCAACACTGAAGCTTTCTTT. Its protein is CASSPRSNTEAFF.